The rows below give T cell receptor beta chains drawn from one sample of a study of blood T cell repertoires in COVID-19. TCRdb keeps only in-frame clones here, not all; method: immunoSEQ multiplex PCR. The sample records approximately 140,000 clones, 65% to 80% being singletons. Input material: peripheral blood. Source of these receptors: a man aged 60 to 69 with acute or convalescent COVID-19. The conserved cysteine and the conserved F or W are not part of the CDR3 here. Each record gives: V gene, CDR3 protein.

TRBV4-1 ASTKTSGYNEQF
TRBV30 AWDDSLSSYNEQF
TRBV3-1/TRBV3-2 ASSPRLAGGEQY
TRBV28 ASSLGQGNYGYT
TRBV19 ASTNSGTGPGYT
TRBV5-1 ASSPSGTGELF
TRBV7-2 ASSLVGGVYEQY
TRBV10-3 AISESIVQERNTEAF
TRBV15 ATSRGQGYNQPQH
TRBV27 ASSLRGLPLGTDTQY
TRBV18 ASSPTGQSHYGYT
TRBV5-1 ASSFAGDTEAF
TRBV3-1/TRBV3-2 ASSQGVSRGYGYT
TRBV28 ASVKGTGFLVNYGYT
TRBV28 ASSLGGQGTWN
TRBV6-1 ASSEGVQSGFRPQH
TRBV6-6 ASSYHDTSYEQY
TRBV3-1/TRBV3-2 ASSQGLAGFNEQF
TRBV19 ASSIAGGLPNEQF
TRBV25-1 ASSDQLRGMNTEAF
TRBV18 ASSMGTGALNTEAF
TRBV6-5 ASSYRGDSVRSPLH
TRBV7-9 ASSRQGASEQY
TRBV7-9 ASSPPGGVYGYT
TRBV30 AWSVTVNYGYT
TRBV6-5 ASTLAGVSNYGYT
TRBV6-5 ASSPSTGTFETQY
TRBV11-2 ASSSGQEQY
TRBV20-1 SASSRGNQPQH
TRBV3-1/TRBV3-2 ASSQGDIYSEAF
TRBV7-6 ASSPAGGRTDTQY
TRBV4-1 ASSQAGQSYNEQF
TRBV5-4 ASSLGQGRMYGYT
TRBV18 ASSPQGQAGQPQH
TRBV6-5 ASSMGQGSYEQY
TRBV18 ASSPLRASDTQY
TRBV28 ASTGLGTGIGELF
TRBV30 AWSSGPDQPQH
TRBV6-5 ASSYSTGPTYEQY
TRBV18 ASSPLESGAPAEQY
TRBV11-2 ASSFITDTQY
TRBV30 AWSVRLAGGTSTDTQY
TRBV19 ASSIQLAGANEQF
TRBV28 ASSLGNGEGNTIY
TRBV27 ASSFGGAGAVGELF